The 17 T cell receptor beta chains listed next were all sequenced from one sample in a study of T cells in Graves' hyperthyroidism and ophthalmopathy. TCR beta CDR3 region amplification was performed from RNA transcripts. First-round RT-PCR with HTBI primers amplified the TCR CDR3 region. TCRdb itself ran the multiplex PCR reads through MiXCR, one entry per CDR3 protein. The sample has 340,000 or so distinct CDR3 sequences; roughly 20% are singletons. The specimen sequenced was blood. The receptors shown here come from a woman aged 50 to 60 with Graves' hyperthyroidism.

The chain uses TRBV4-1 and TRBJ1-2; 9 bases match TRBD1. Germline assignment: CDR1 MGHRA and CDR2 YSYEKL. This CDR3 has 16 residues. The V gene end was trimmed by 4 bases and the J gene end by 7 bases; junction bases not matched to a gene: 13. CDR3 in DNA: TGCGCCAGCAGCCCACAATTAACGACAGGGGGTGTTGGCTACACCTTC. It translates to CASSPQLTTGGVGYTF.

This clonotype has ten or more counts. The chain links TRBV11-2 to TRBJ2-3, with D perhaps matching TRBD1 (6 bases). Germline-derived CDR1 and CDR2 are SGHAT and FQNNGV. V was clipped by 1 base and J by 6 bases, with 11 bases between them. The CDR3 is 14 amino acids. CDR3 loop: CASSLGGHSDTQYF. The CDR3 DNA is TGTGCCAGCAGCTTAGGGGGACATTCTGATACGCAGTATTTT. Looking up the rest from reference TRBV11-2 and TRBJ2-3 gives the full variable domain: EAGVAQSPRYKIIEKRQSVAFWCNPISGHATLYWYQQILGQGPKLLIQFQNNGVVDDSQLPKDRFSAERLKGVDSTLKIQPAKLEDSAVYLCASSLGGHSDTQYFGPGTRLTVL.

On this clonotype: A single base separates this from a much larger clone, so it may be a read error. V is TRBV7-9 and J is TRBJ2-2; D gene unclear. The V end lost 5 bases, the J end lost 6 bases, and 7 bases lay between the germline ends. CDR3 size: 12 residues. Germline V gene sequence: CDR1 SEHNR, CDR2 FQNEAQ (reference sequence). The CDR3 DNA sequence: TGTGCCAGCAGCCCCCAGTCCGGGGAGCTGTTTTTT. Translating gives CASSPQSGELFF.

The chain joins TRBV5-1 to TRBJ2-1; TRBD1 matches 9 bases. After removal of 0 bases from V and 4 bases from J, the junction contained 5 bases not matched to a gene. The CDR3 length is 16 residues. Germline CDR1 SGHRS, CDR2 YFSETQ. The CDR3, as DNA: TGCGCCAGCAGCTTGGAACAGGGGGCCCGATACAATGAGCAGTTCTTC. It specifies CASSLEQGARYNEQFF. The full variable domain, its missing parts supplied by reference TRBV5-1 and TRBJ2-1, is KAGVTQTPRYLIKTRGQQVTLSCSPISGHRSVSWYQQTPGQGLQFLFEYFSETQRNKGNFPGRFSGRQFSNSRSEMNVSTLELGDSALYLCASSLEQGARYNEQFFGPGTRLTVL.

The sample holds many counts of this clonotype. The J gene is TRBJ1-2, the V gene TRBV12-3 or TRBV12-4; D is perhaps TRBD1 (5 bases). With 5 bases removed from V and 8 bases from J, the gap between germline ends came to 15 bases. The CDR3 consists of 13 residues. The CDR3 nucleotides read TGTGCCAGCAGTATGAACGGACCAGGGGGCTACACCTTC. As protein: CASSMNGPGGYTF.

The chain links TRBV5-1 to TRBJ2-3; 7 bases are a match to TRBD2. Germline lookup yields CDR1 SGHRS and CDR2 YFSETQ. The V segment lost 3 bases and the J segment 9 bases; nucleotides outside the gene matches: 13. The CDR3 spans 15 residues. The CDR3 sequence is CASSSSGNSAETQYF. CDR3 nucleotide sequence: TGCGCCAGCAGCTCAAGCGGGAACAGCGCGGAGACGCAGTATTTT.

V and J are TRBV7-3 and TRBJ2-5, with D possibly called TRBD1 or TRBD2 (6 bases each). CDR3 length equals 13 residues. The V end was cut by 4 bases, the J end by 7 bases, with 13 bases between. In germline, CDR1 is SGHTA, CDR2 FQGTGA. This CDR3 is CASSSGVGATQYF. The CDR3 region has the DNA TGTGCCAGCAGCTCGGGGGTGGGGGCGACCCAGTACTTC.

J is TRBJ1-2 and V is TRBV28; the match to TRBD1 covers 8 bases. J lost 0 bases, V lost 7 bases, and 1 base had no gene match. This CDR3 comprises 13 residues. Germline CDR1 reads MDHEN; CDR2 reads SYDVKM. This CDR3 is CASTDRANYGYTF. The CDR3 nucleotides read TGTGCCAGCACGGACAGGGCTAACTATGGCTACACCTTC.

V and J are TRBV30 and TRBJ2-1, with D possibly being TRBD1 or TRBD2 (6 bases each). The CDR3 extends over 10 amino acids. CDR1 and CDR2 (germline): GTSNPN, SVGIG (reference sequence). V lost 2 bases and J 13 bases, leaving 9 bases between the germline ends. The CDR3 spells CAWSRGVQFF. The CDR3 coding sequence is TGTGCCTGGAGTAGGGGGGTCCAGTTCTTC.

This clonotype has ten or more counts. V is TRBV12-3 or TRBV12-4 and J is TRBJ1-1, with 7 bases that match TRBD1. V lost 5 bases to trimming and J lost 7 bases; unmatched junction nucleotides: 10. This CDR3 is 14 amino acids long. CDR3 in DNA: TGTGCCAGCAGTCACTCAGACAGGGTCCATGAAGCTTTCTTT. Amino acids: CASSHSDRVHEAFF.

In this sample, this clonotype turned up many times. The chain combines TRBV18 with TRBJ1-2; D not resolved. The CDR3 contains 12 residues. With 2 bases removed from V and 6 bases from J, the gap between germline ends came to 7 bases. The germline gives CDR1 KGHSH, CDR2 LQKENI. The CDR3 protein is CASSPGENGYTF. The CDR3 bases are TGTGCCAGCTCACCAGGGGAAAATGGCTACACCTTC.

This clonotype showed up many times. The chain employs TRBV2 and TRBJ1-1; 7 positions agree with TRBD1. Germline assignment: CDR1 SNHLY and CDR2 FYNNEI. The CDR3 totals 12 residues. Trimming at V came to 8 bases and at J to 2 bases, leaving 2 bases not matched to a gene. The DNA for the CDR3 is TGTGCCAGCGGACAGGTCAACACTGAAGCTTTCTTT. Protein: CASGQVNTEAFF.

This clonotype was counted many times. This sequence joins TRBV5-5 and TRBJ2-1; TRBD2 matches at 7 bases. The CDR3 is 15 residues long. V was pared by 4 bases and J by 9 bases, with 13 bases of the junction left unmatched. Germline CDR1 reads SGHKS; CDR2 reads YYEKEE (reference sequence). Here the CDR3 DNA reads TGTGCCAGCAGCGGGGGAGGGGCGGGAGTGGTTGAGCAGTTCTTC. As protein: CASSGGGAGVVEQFF.

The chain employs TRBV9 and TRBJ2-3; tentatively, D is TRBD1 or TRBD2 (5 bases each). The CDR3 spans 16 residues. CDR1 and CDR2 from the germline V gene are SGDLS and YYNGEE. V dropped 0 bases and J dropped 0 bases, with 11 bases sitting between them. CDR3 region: CASSVDLGDSTDTQYF. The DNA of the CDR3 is TGTGCCAGCAGCGTAGATCTGGGGGACAGCACAGATACGCAGTATTTT.

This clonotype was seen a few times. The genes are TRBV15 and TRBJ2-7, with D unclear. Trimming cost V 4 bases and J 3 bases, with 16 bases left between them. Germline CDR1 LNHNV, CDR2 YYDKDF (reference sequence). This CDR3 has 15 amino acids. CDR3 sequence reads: CATSIRPPPGYEQYF. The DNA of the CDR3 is TGTGCCACCAGCATCAGACCACCACCGGGCTACGAGCAGTACTTC.

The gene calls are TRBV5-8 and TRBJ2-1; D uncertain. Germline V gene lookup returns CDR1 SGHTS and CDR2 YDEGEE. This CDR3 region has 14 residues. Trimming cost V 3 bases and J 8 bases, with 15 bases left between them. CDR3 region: CASSSPRRLDEQFF. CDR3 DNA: TGTGCCAGCAGCTCCCCTCGTCGGCTGGATGAGCAGTTCTTC.

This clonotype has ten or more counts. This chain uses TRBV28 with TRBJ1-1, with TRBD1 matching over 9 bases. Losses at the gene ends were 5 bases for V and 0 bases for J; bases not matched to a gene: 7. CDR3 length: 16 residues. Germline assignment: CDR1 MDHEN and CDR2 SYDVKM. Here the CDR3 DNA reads TGTGCCAGCAGTCTCACAGGGGGCGATATGAACACTGAAGCTTTCTTT. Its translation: CASSLTGGDMNTEAFF.